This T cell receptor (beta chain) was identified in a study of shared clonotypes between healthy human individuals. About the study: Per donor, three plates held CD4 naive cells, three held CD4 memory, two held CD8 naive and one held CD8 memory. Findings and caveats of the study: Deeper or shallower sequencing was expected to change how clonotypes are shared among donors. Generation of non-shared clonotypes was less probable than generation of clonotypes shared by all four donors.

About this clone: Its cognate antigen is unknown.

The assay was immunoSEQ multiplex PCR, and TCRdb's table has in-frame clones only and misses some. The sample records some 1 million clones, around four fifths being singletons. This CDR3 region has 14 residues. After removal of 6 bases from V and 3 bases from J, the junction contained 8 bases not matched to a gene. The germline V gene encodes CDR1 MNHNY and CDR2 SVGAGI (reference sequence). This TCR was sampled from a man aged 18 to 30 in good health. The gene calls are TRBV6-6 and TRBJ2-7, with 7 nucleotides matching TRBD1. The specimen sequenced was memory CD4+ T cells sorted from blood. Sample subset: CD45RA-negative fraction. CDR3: CASSTGQIGYEQYF. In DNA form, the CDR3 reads TGTGCCAGCAGCACGGGACAGATAGGCTACGAGCAGTACTTC.